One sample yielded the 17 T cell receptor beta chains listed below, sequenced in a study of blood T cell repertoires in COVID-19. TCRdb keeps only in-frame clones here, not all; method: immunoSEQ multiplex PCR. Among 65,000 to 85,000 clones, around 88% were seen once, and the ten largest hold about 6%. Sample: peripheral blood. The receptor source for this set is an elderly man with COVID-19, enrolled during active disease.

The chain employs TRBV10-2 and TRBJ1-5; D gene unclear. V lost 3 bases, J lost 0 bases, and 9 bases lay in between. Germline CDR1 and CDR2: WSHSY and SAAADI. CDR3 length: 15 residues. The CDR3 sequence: CASSDKQLSNQPQHF. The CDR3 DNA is TGCGCCAGCAGTGACAAACAGCTTAGCAATCAGCCCCAGCATTTT.

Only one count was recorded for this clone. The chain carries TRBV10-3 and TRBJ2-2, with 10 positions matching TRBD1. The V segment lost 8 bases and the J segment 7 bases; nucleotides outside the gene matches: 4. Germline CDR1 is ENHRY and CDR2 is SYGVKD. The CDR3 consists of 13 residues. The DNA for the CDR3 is TGTGCCATCGGGGGACAGGGGTTCGGGGAGCTGTTTTTT. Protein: CAIGGQGFGELFF.

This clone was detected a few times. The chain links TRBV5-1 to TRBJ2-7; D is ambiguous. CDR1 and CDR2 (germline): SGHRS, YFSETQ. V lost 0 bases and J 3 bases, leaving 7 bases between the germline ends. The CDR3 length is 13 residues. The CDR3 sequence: CASSLDRYYEQYF. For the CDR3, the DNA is TGCGCCAGCAGCTTGGACAGATACTACGAGCAGTACTTC. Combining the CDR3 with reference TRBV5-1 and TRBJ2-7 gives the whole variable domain KAGVTQTPRYLIKTRGQQVTLSCSPISGHRSVSWYQQTPGQGLQFLFEYFSETQRNKGNFPGRFSGRQFSNSRSEMNVSTLELGDSALYLCASSLDRYYEQYFGPGTRLTVT.

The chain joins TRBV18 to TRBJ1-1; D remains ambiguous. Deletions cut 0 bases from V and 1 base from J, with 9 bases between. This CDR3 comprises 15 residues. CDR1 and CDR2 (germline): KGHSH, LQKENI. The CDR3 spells CASSPPYSRNTEAFF. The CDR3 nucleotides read TGTGCCAGCTCACCACCTTATAGCAGGAACACTGAAGCTTTCTTT. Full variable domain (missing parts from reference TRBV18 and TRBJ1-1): NAGVMQNPRHLVRRRGQEARLRCSPMKGHSHVYWYRQLPEEGLKFMVYLQKENIIDESGMPKERFSAEFPKEGPSILRIQQVVRGDSAAYFCASSPPYSRNTEAFFGQGTRLTVV.

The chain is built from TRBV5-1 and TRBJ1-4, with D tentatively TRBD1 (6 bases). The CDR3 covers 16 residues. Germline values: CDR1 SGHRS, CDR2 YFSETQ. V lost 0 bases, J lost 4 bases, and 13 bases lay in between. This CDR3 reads CASSLAPQGGNEKLFF. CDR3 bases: TGCGCCAGCAGCTTGGCCCCACAGGGCGGTAATGAAAAACTGTTTTTT.

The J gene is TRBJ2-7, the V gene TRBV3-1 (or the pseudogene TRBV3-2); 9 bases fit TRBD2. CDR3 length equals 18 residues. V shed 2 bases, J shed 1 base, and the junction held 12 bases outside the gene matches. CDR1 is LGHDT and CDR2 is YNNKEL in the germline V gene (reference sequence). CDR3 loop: CASSQSGGGAGSSYEQYF. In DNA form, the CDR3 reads TGTGCCAGCAGCCAATCTGGCGGGGGGGCCGGAAGTTCCTACGAGCAGTACTTC.

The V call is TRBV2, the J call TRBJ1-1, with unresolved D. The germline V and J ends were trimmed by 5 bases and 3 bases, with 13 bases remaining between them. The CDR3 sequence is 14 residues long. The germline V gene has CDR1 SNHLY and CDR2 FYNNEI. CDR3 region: CASSWPPQDTEAFF. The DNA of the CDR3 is TGTGCCAGCAGTTGGCCCCCTCAGGACACTGAAGCTTTCTTT.

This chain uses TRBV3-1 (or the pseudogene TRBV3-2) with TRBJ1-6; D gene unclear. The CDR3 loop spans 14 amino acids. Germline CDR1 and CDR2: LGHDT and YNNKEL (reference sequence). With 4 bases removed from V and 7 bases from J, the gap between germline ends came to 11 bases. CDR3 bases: TGTGCCAGCAGCCCCTACTCGGGGAATTCACCCCTCCACTTT. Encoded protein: CASSPYSGNSPLHF.

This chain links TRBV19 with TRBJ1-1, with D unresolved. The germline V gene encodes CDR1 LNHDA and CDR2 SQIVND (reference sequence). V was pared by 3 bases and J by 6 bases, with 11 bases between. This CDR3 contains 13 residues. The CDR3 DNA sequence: TGTGCCAGTAGTATGGCGGGCCTCCCTGAAGCTTTCTTT. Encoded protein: CASSMAGLPEAFF.

CDR3 sequence (DNA): TGCGCCAGCAGAATCGACAGGGGTTGGGGAAACACCATATATTTT. Protein: CASRIDRGWGNTIYF. This chain links TRBV5-1 with TRBJ1-3; TRBD1 aligns across 8 bases. The CDR3 consists of 15 residues. Germline CDR1 SGHRS, CDR2 YFSETQ. V dropped 5 bases and J dropped 4; count of bases not matched to a gene: 8.

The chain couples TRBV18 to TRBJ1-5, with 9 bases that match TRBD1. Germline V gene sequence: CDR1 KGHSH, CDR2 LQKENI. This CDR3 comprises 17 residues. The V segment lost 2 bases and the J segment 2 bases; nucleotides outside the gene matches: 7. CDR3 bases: TGTGCCAGCTCACCAAGGGGACAGGGTGATGGCAATCAGCCCCAGCATTTT. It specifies CASSPRGQGDGNQPQHF.

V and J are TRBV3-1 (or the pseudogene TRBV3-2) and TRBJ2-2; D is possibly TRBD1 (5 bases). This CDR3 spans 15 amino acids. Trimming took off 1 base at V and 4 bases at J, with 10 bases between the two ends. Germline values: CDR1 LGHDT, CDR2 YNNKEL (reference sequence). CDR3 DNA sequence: TGTGCCAGCAGCCAAGCCAGGGTGTCCACCGGGGAGCTGTTTTTT. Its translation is CASSQARVSTGELFF.

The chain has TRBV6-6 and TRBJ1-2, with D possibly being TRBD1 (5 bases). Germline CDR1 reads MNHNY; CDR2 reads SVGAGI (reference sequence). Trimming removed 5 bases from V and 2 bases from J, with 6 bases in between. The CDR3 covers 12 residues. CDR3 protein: CASSPGNYGYTF. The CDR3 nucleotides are TGTGCCAGCAGTCCAGGGAACTATGGCTACACCTTC.

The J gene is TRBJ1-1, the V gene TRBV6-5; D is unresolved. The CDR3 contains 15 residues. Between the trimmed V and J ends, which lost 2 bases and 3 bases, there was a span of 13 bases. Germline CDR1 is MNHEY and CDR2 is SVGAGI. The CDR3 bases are TGTGCCAGCAGTTACACCGCCGGGGTTGACACTGAAGCTTTCTTT. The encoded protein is CASSYTAGVDTEAFF.

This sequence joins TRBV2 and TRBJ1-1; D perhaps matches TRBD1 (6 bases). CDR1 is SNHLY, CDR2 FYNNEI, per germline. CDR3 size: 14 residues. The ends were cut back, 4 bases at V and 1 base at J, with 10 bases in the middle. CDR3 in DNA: TGTGCCAGCAGTGTAGGGGGATGGAACACTGAAGCTTTCTTT. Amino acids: CASSVGGWNTEAFF.

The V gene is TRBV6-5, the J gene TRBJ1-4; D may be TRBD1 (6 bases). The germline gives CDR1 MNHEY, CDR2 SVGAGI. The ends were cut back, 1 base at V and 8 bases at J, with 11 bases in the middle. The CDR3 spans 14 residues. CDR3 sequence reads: CASSYFRQEEKLFF. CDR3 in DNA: TGTGCCAGCAGTTACTTCCGACAGGAAGAAAAACTGTTTTTT.

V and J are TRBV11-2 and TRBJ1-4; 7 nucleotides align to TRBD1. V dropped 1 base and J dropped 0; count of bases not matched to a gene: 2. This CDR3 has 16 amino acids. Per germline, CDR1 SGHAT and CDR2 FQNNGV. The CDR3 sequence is CASSLGDSATNEKLFF. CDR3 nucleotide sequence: TGTGCCAGCAGCTTAGGGGACAGTGCAACTAATGAAAAACTGTTTTTT. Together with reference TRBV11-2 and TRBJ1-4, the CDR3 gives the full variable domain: EAGVAQSPRYKIIEKRQSVAFWCNPISGHATLYWYQQILGQGPKLLIQFQNNGVVDDSQLPKDRFSAERLKGVDSTLKIQPAKLEDSAVYLCASSLGDSATNEKLFFGSGTQLSVL.